What follows are 16 T cell receptor beta chains derived from one specimen sequenced in a study of spatial heterogeneity in lung cancer. TCRdb re-called the 5' RACE reads with MiXCR, one entry per CDR3 protein. Among more than 65,000 distinct CDR3 sequences listed, 10% to 15% were seen once. Regarding time point: sample taken at primary tumor resection. Researchers sequenced whole RNA taken from tumor, nontumor lung or frozen PBMC without sorting. The material was PBMCs, obtained at surgery. These receptors came from a male donor with early-stage non-small cell lung cancer.

This clonotype was recorded at least ten times. The rearrangement joins TRBV20-1 to TRBJ1-5; D is perhaps TRBD1 (5 bases). CDR1 and CDR2 (germline): DFQATT, SNEGSKA (reference sequence). The CDR3 spans 18 residues. V was pared by 0 bases and J by 6 bases, with 24 bases between. The CDR3 sequence is CSARDRKNRDLRVQPQHF. DNA for the CDR3: TGCAGTGCTAGAGATAGAAAAAACCGGGACCTCCGGGTTCAGCCCCAGCATTTT.

This clonotype turned up a few times. The V call is TRBV5-1, the J call TRBJ2-7; TRBD2 matches 9 bases. Germline V gives CDR1 SGHRS, CDR2 YFSETQ. The J segment lost 4 bases and the V segment lost 4 bases, leaving 12 bases of the junction unmatched. The CDR3 has 16 residues. The CDR3 DNA is TGCGCCAGCAGCCCCCCCGGAGGTAGCGGGAGATACGAGCAGTACTTC. Its translation is CASSPPGGSGRYEQYF.

This sequence joins TRBV7-9 and TRBJ2-1; D call uncertain. Germline V CDR1 and CDR2: SEHNR, FQNEAQ (reference sequence). V was shortened by 2 bases and J by 4 bases, with 9 bases between the two germline ends. The CDR3 spans 14 residues. The CDR3 is CASSLNMGYNEQFF. The CDR3 coding sequence is TGTGCCAGCAGCTTAAATATGGGGTACAATGAGCAGTTCTTC.

This clonotype was picked up many times. The CDR3 DNA follows: TGTGCCAGCAGCTTAGATCCTGGGGCCTACGAGCAGTACTTC. Translated: CASSLDPGAYEQYF. The rearrangement uses TRBV7-6 and TRBJ2-7; D is undetermined. The CDR3 has 14 residues. Germline values: CDR1 SGHVS, CDR2 FNYEAQ. V shed 1 base and J shed 2 bases, with 9 bases lying between them.

This clonotype appeared many times. This chain joins TRBV29-1 and TRBJ1-2; 10 nucleotides agree with TRBD1. The V and J ends lost 5 bases and 5 bases, in that order; junction bases with no gene match: 8. The germline CDR1 and CDR2 sequences are SQVTM and ANQGSEA. This CDR3 has 14 amino acids. Written as DNA, the CDR3 is TGCAGCGTTACTGGACAGGGGGAAGGGTATGGCTACACCTTC. Its translation: CSVTGQGEGYGYTF. Full variable domain (remainder filled in from reference TRBV29-1 and TRBJ1-2): SAVISQKPSRDICQRGTSLTIQCQVDSQVTMMFWYRQQPGQSLTLIATANQGSEATYESGFVIDKFPISRPNLTFSTLTVSNMSPEDSSIYLCSVTGQGEGYGYTFGSGTRLTVV.

The CDR3 DNA sequence: TGTGCCAGCAGATCTTACGAGGATGGCTACACCTTC. Protein sequence: CASRSYEDGYTF. The chain has TRBV7-9 and TRBJ1-2; no clear D gene. V was trimmed by 6 bases and J by 6 bases, leaving 11 bases between them. From germline, CDR1 is SEHNR and CDR2 FQNEAQ (reference sequence). This CDR3 has 12 residues.

This clonotype has at least ten counts. The rearrangement uses TRBV3-1 and TRBJ1-6; D not certain. CDR1 is LGHDT, CDR2 YNNKEL, per germline (reference sequence). CDR3 size: 14 residues. Trimming cost V 10 bases and J 9 bases, with 19 bases left between them. The CDR3 is CATNNIMGGSPLHF. The CDR3 DNA reads as TGTGCCACCAATAATATCATGGGAGGTTCACCCCTCCACTTT.

This clonotype turned up a few times. The J gene is TRBJ2-1, the V gene TRBV7-3, with 9 bases fitting TRBD2. This CDR3 comprises 14 residues. With V trimmed by 5 bases and J by 8 bases, 7 bases remained unmatched. Germline loops: CDR1 SGHTA, CDR2 FQGTGA. CDR3 coding DNA: TGTGCCAGCAGCCTGGGACTAGCAGGCGATGAGCAGTTCTTC. Protein product: CASSLGLAGDEQFF.

This clonotype was picked up a small number of times. This sequence joins TRBV3-1 and TRBJ2-5, with unresolved D. V lost 3 bases and J 5 bases, leaving 13 bases between the germline ends. Germline loops: CDR1 LGHDT, CDR2 YNNKEL (reference sequence). The CDR3 extends over 14 amino acids. The CDR3 sequence is CASSHPPERETQYF. Here the CDR3 DNA reads TGTGCCAGCAGCCACCCCCCAGAGAGGGAGACCCAGTACTTC.

This chain connects TRBV5-1 to TRBJ2-5, with D perhaps being TRBD1 or TRBD2 (6 bases each). CDR1 is SGHRS, CDR2 YFSETQ, per germline. V lost 4 bases and J lost 2, with 15 bases in between. The CDR3 totals 15 residues. CDR3 nucleotide sequence: TGCGCCAGCAGCCTCTCGGGGGCGTTACAAGAGACCCAGTACTTC. Translating gives CASSLSGALQETQYF.

This chain connects TRBV5-5 to TRBJ1-1; D may be TRBD1 (6 bases). This CDR3 has 17 residues. Per the germline V gene, CDR1 is SGHKS and CDR2 is YYEKEE (reference sequence). Trimming took off 4 bases at V and 0 bases at J, with 19 bases between the two ends. Written as DNA, the CDR3 is TGTGCCAGCAGCCGATCGCGGGGGACAAGACTGAACACTGAAGCTTTCTTT. Its protein product is CASSRSRGTRLNTEAFF.

This clonotype was counted between two and nine times. The chain is built from TRBV12-3 or TRBV12-4 and TRBJ2-5; 8 bases align to TRBD1. The V and J ends lost 7 bases and 2 bases, in that order; junction bases with no gene match: 3. This CDR3 contains 13 residues. CDR3 loop: CASTRQGQETQYF. The CDR3 region has the DNA TGTGCCAGCACCCGACAGGGGCAAGAGACCCAGTACTTC.

The chain employs TRBV7-9 and TRBJ2-7; TRBD1 might be the D (6 bases). This CDR3 has 14 amino acids. Germline V gives CDR1 SEHNR, CDR2 FQNEAQ (reference sequence). Trimming stripped 4 bases from V and 3 bases from J, with 13 bases between. CDR3 DNA sequence: TGTGCCAGCAGCTCCCAGGGGTCGATCTACGAGCAGTACTTC. This encodes CASSSQGSIYEQYF. The whole variable domain, remainder taken from reference TRBV7-9 and TRBJ2-7, is DTGVSQNPRHKITKRGQNVTFRCDPISEHNRLYWYRQTLGQGPEFLTYFQNEAQLEKSRLLSDRFSAERPKGSFSTLEIQRTEQGDSAMYLCASSSQGSIYEQYFGPGTRLTVT.

The chain links TRBV6-1 to TRBJ2-5, with D unresolved. The CDR3 runs to 10 residues. Germline V gene data show CDR1 as MNHNS and CDR2 as SASEGT. The CDR3 reads CAVGRETQYF. For the CDR3, the DNA is TGTGCAGTTGGTCGGGAGACCCAGTACTTC.

This clonotype was seen more than once but under ten times. Here the CDR3 omits its conserved ending phenylalanine or tryptophan, so a read error is the likely source. The limits of the CDR3 on the DNA are not certain, so only TCRdb's listed CDR3 is given. The J gene is TRBJ2-7, the V gene TRBV29-1; the D call of TRBD2 is as the table states it, not checked on the DNA. The CDR3 is 11 residues long, counting both termini. Germline CDR1 is SQVTM and CDR2 is ANQGSEA. CDR3 region: CSVGAQPLDPD.

This rearrangement joins TRBV10-3 to TRBJ1-6; D uncertain. V lost 7 bases to trimming and J lost 10 bases, with 17 bases between them. The germline gives CDR1 ENHRY, CDR2 SYGVKD. This CDR3 is 14 amino acids long. The CDR3 DNA sequence: TGTGCCATCAACGGGCCCGATAAGAGCTCACCCCTCCACTTT. Translated, it gives CAINGPDKSSPLHF.